This entry is about one T cell receptor (beta chain). No cognate antigen has been identified for it. Per-base qualities were not stored, and no clone one base away is much larger. The CDR3 numbers 17 residues from cysteine through phenylalanine. Only CDR3 DNA is held: 51 bases, read in frame from base 1. The germline V gene yields SGHTA for CDR1 and FQGTGA for CDR2. Trimmed from V: 2 bases; trimmed from J: 2 bases; junction bases lacking a gene match: 9. The immunoSEQ multiplex PCR, with forward primers for 54 TRBV segments and reverse primers for 13 TRBJ segments, was used to amplify TCRB CDR3 regions. Pre-culture CD4+ samples were sequenced at deep resolution with a target of 200,000 T cell genomes. Sequencing of amplicons was performed on an Illumina HiSeq System, and 87 bp reads covering the CDR3 were generated. As for the authors' bioinformatics: PCR and sequencing errors in the reads were corrected, and CDR3 regions were defined by aligning to IMGT reference sequences. Synthetic template pools were used to estimate counts of templates and unique rearrangements. Clonality was computed by subtracting Pielou's evenness from 1. The Daley-Smith estimator was used to estimate richness. Morisita's index served as the measure of repertoire overlap. A clone counted as low-abundance if it appeared in cultured samples but went undetected in the pre-culture repertoire of the same donor. Imported from immuneACCESS, the table was reduced by TCRdb to in-frame sequences with V and J called. These copies leave out some clones; in studies compared against another copy, an unresolved V gene accounts for under half, and the cause of the remainder is not known. The V and J calls and the clone size are those of that table, but D and trimming were determined from the DNA. The sample has around 70,000 clones on record, 80% of them singletons. The top ten clonotypes cover 1.6% of the sample.

The sample comes from a study of T cell repertoires and HLA-DP antigens listed by TCRdb under 2018. For the wider study: The study used an in vitro model of CD4+ T cell alloreactivity against allogeneic HLA-DP presented by transduced HeLa cells. On average, 218.4 ng of DNA went in for sorted CD137+CD4+ samples, versus roughly 1,300 ng for pre-culture CD4+ samples. One alloantigen differed from self by one peptide-binding groove amino acid, whereas the other differed by ten, modelling structurally similar versus dissimilar alloantigens. The three donors, two male and one female, ranged from the 18-to-29 to the 60-to-69 age band. What the work shows at the level of the full study, not this receptor alone: Average cumulative frequency of clones undetected before culture was around 39% against one allele and 50% to 55% against the other. Separate analysis of naive and memory CD4+ repertoires was not performed. Limitations were identified as the inclusion of only a few donors, the use of a non-physiological HeLa antigen-presenting system, and the use of total CD4+ responder cells. Sorted CD137+ cells showed similar clonality against both alloantigens (roughly 0.4), much higher than the clonality of pre-culture samples (roughly 0.04).

Untouched CD4+ T cells were isolated from Ficoll-separated PBMC through negative selection with magnetic beads, and an average purity of approximately 98% was reached. Untouched CD4+ T cells were isolated from Ficoll-separated PBMC with magnetic beads, reaching about 97.7% purity with negligible CD8+ contamination. Peripheral blood mononuclear cells came from the buffy coats of three healthy blood donors. CMV seronegative status was shared by all three donors. The DNeasy Blood & Tissue Kit was used to extract genomic DNA. TCRB sequencing was performed on genomic DNA from sorted CD137+CD4+ cells and pre-culture CD4+ baseline samples from each subject.

This chain joins TRBV7-3 to TRBJ2-3; 8 junctional bases match TRBD2. Sequenced sample: CD4+ T cells from PBMCs. The origin of this receptor is a man between 60 and 75 years old in good health and CMV-seronegative. The base sequence is TGTGCCAGCAGCTTAGCGGGAGGCACACCGGACACAGATACGCAGTATTTT. It encodes CASSLAGGTPDTDTQYF.